This TCR beta chain was obtained from a study of regulatory T cells in long-lasting Graves disease. Specified time point: newly diagnosed GD, antithyroid drugs for less than 3 months. Scientists built the TCR library using RNA that was extracted from PBMCs. Construction of the TCR beta libraries employed iRepertoire HTBI primers in conjunction with Arm-PCR of CDR3 regions. One entry per CDR3 protein, called by TCRdb with MiXCR from the multiplex PCR reads. Found here are roughly 510,000 distinct CDR3 sequences, 16% of them singletons; the top ten hold around 12%. V lost 0 bases, J lost 0 bases, and 12 bases lay in between. Germline CDR1 DFQATT, CDR2 SNEGSKA (reference sequence). This CDR3 has 15 amino acids. These data were also reused for a study on T cells in Graves' hyperthyroidism and ophthalmopathy.

The chain is built from TRBV20-1 and TRBJ2-7; TRBD2 might be the D (5 bases). Sample: peripheral blood mononuclear cells (PBMCs), taken at new diagnosis, from a patient treated with antithyroid drugs. This TCR came from a man aged 18 to 30 with Graves disease. The chain's CDR3 is CSAREMKAASYEQYF. DNA for the CDR3: TGCAGTGCTAGAGAGATGAAAGCGGCCTCCTACGAGCAGTACTTC.